Following are 19 T cell receptor beta chains from one sample sequenced in a study of CD4 T cells in relation to SARS-CoV-2 and coronaviruses. Profiled with immunoSEQ multiplex PCR; TCRdb holds only in-frame clones, not every one. The sample includes 60,000 to 85,000 clones, 90% to 95% of them seen just once. CD4+ T cells from unexposed donors were obtained before the COVID-19 pandemic (2011-2018). The source material was naive CD4+ T cells from PBMCs. Subset defined: naive CD4+ T cells isolated by negative enrichment. These receptors came from a human donor in good health.

This chain links TRBV7-2 with TRBJ2-2; 10 positions match TRBD2. CDR1 is SGHTA, CDR2 FQGNSA, per germline. The CDR3 length is 15 residues. V was clipped by 4 bases and J by 5 bases; unmatched bases: 4. CDR3 bases: TGTGCCAGCAGCTCCCGACTAGCGGGTACCGGGGAGCTGTTTTTT. It yields the protein CASSSRLAGTGELFF.

The chain is built from TRBV3-1 (or the pseudogene TRBV3-2) and TRBJ1-6, with D maybe TRBD1 (6 bases). Germline V gives CDR1 LGHDT, CDR2 YNNKEL (reference sequence). Trimming stripped 3 bases from V and 7 bases from J, with 19 bases between. The CDR3 loop spans 17 amino acids. The CDR3 loop is CASSHATDRFRNSPLHF. The CDR3 DNA reads as TGTGCCAGCAGCCATGCAACCGACAGGTTCCGCAATTCACCCCTCCACTTT.

This chain joins TRBV2 and TRBJ1-2; D not certain. From germline, CDR1 is SNHLY and CDR2 FYNNEI. V shed 6 bases and J shed 4 bases, with 12 bases lying between them. The CDR3 covers 13 residues. The CDR3 loop reads CASREDVSYGYTF. The CDR3 DNA follows: TGTGCCAGCAGAGAGGACGTCAGCTATGGCTACACCTTC.

The chain uses TRBV28 and TRBJ1-5, with 7 bases matching TRBD1. V dropped 4 bases and J dropped 7; count of bases not matched to a gene: 13. Per germline, CDR1 MDHEN and CDR2 SYDVKM. The CDR3 contains 16 residues. The CDR3 protein is CASSSPPTGSGQPQHF. The CDR3, as DNA: TGTGCCAGCAGTTCCCCCCCGACAGGGTCAGGACAGCCCCAGCATTTT.

This rearrangement joins TRBV6-2 or TRBV6-3 to TRBJ1-6, with D unresolved. CDR1 and CDR2 from the germline V gene are MNHEY and SVGEGT. The CDR3 has 13 residues. V was clipped by 2 bases and J by 7 bases, with 6 bases between them. The CDR3 sequence: CASSYRANSPLHF. The DNA of the CDR3 is TGTGCCAGCAGTTACAGGGCCAATTCACCCCTCCACTTT.

The chain is built from TRBV18 and TRBJ2-7; D remains unclear. From germline, CDR1 is KGHSH and CDR2 LQKENI. The V end was cut by 3 bases, the J end by 7 bases, with 19 bases between. This CDR3 is built from 15 residues. The chain's CDR3 is CASSPPTSALGEQYF. CDR3 DNA sequence: TGTGCCAGCTCACCTCCGACAAGCGCCCTGGGGGAGCAGTACTTC.

About this clone: The same CDR3 is also encoded by other DNA sequences in this sample. The chain carries TRBV5-1 and TRBJ2-3; 7 bases align to TRBD2. The CDR3 has 14 amino acids. Per germline, CDR1 SGHRS and CDR2 YFSETQ. V shed 0 bases and J 4 bases; nucleotides not matched to a gene: 2. The CDR3 reads CASSLGSGSDTQYF. CDR3 nucleotide sequence: TGCGCCAGCAGCTTGGGTAGCGGGTCAGATACGCAGTATTTT.

The chain couples TRBV21-1 to TRBJ2-7. TRBV21-1 is classified as a pseudogene. This CDR3 contains 11 residues. The CDR3 reads CASSNRTQQYF. The CDR3 DNA reads TGTGCCAGCAGCAACCGAACCCAGCAGTACTTC.

The chain has TRBV14 and TRBJ1-2; D remains unclear. The CDR3 loop spans 13 amino acids. Trimming removed 5 bases from V and 8 bases from J, with 15 bases in between. Germline V gives CDR1 SGHDN, CDR2 FVKESK. In DNA form, the CDR3 reads TGTGCCAGCAGCTCTACCAGAATCCACGGCTACACCTTC. This codes for CASSSTRIHGYTF.

The genes are TRBV28 and TRBJ2-1, with 8 bases fitting TRBD2. The germline CDR1 and CDR2 sequences are MDHEN and SYDVKM. The CDR3 contains 14 residues. Unmatched junction bases numbered 5, after V lost 4 bases and J lost 6 bases. The CDR3 is CASSSTGTSNEQFF. The CDR3 DNA is TGTGCCAGCAGTTCGACCGGGACTAGCAATGAGCAGTTCTTC.

The V and J genes are TRBV7-3 and TRBJ1-1; 9 bases align to TRBD1. J gave up 4 bases and V 5 bases, and 8 bases lay outside the gene matches. The germline gives CDR1 SGHTA, CDR2 FQGTGA. This CDR3 is 15 amino acids long. CDR3: CASSTQQGAVTEAFF. CDR3 nucleotides: TGTGCCAGCAGCACCCAACAGGGGGCCGTCACTGAAGCTTTCTTT. The complete variable domain, with remaining parts taken from reference TRBV7-3 and TRBJ1-1, reads GAGVSQTPSNKVTEKGKYVELRCDPISGHTALYWYRQSLGQGPEFLIYFQGTGAADDSGLPNDRFFAVRPEGSVSTLKIQRTERGDSAVYLCASSTQQGAVTEAFFGQGTRLTVV.

The chain couples TRBV7-9 to TRBJ2-7, with unresolved D. CDR3 length: 15 amino acids. The germline gives CDR1 SEHNR, CDR2 FQNEAQ (reference sequence). V dropped 4 bases and J dropped 1 base, with 14 bases sitting between them. The CDR3 nucleotides read TGTGCCAGCAGCTCAACGCCGGAACCATCCTACGAGCAGTACTTC. The encoded protein is CASSSTPEPSYEQYF.

The count of this clone is one. The chain joins TRBV28 to TRBJ1-1, with D unresolved. The CDR3 is 11 residues long. Germline V lookup: CDR1 MDHEN, CDR2 SYDVKM. V dropped 8 bases and J dropped 4 bases, with 8 bases sitting between them. CDR3 sequence: CASGWGTEAFF. For the CDR3, the DNA is TGTGCCAGCGGGTGGGGCACTGAAGCTTTCTTT.

The chain has TRBV4-1 and TRBJ1-1; D gene ambiguous. V was shortened by 3 bases and J by 1 base, with 12 bases between the two germline ends. The CDR3 contains 15 residues. Germline assignment: CDR1 MGHRA and CDR2 YSYEKL. The CDR3 DNA reads TGCGCCAGCAGCCATCTGGACCCAAGGAACACTGAAGCTTTCTTT. Protein sequence: CASSHLDPRNTEAFF.

V usage is TRBV24-1 and J usage is TRBJ2-3; 10 nucleotides align to TRBD2. This CDR3 comprises 16 residues. The V gene end was trimmed by 4 bases and the J gene end by 1 base; junction bases not matched to a gene: 4. Looked up from germline, CDR1 is KGHDR and CDR2 is SFDVKD. CDR3 residues: CATSDAGTSGTDTQYF. CDR3 sequence (DNA): TGTGCCACCAGTGACGCGGGGACTAGCGGCACAGATACGCAGTATTTT.

This chain uses TRBV29-1 with TRBJ2-3, with D tentatively TRBD1 (6 bases). Germline V CDR1 and CDR2: SQVTM, ANQGSEA. The CDR3 spans 14 residues. V lost 1 base and J 3 bases, leaving 11 bases between the germline ends. The CDR3 bases are TGCAGCGTTGAAGGTGCAGGGGAGACAGATACGCAGTATTTT. It encodes CSVEGAGETDTQYF.

The chain joins TRBV5-8 to TRBJ1-6, with D perhaps matching TRBD1 (5 bases). CDR1 is SGHTS and CDR2 is YDEGEE in the germline V gene. CDR3 length equals 16 residues. Deletions cut 0 bases from V and 6 bases from J, with 13 bases between. The CDR3 is CASSLESGIRNSPLHF. In DNA form, the CDR3 reads TGTGCCAGCAGCTTGGAGTCAGGGATCCGTAATTCACCCCTCCACTTT.

The V and J genes are TRBV5-4 and TRBJ2-1; 7 positions agree with TRBD2. Per the germline V gene, CDR1 is SGHNT and CDR2 is YYREEE (reference sequence). This CDR3 region has 13 residues. V lost 4 bases to trimming and J lost 10 bases; unmatched junction nucleotides: 8. The chain's CDR3 is CASSRPPGGEQFF. As DNA, the CDR3 is TGTGCCAGCAGCCGCCCCCCCGGGGGGGAGCAGTTCTTC.

The V gene is TRBV7-2, the J gene TRBJ2-7, with TRBD2 as a possible D gene (6 bases). V was shortened by 3 bases and J by 3 bases, with 12 bases between the two germline ends. The length of the CDR3 is 14 residues. Germline V gives CDR1 SGHTA, CDR2 FQGNSA. The CDR3 loop reads CASSLVFGGYEQYF. The CDR3, as DNA: TGTGCCAGCAGCTTGGTGTTCGGGGGCTACGAGCAGTACTTC.